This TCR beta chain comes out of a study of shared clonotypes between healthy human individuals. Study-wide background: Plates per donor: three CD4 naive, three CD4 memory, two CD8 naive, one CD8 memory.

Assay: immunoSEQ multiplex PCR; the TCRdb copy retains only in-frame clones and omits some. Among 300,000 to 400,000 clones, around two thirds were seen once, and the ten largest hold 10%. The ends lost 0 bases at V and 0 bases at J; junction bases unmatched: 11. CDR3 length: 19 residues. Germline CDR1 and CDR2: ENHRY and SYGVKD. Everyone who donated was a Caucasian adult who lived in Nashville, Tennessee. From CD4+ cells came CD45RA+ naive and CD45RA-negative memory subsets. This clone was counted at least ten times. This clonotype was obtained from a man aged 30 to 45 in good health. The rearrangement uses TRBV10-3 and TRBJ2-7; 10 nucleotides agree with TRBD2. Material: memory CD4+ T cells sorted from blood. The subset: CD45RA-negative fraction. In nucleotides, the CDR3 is TGTGCCATCAGTGAGTCGATGGTAGCGGGAGGTCCCAACTCCTACGAGCAGTACTTC. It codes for CAISESMVAGGPNSYEQYF.